The T cell receptor beta chain under discussion was sequenced for a study of blood T cell repertoires in COVID-19. Across the study: T cells, B-cell-depleted T cells, or PBMCs supplied cDNA or gDNA.

During active infection, Seattle patients enrolled and were then monitored through disease. In this sample, this clone turned up once. V shed 2 bases and J 2 bases; nucleotides not matched to a gene: 7. CDR3 length: 16 residues. Per germline, CDR1 MNHEY and CDR2 SVGEGT. Authors' processing steps: For nucleated cells, counts were estimated from reference gene primer amplification. Generated by immunoSEQ multiplex PCR, the TCRdb table keeps only in-frame clones and is missing some. That table gives V, J and clone size, and the DNA gave D and trimming. The data contain approximately 140,000 clones, around 89% of them singletons.

The TCR sequence derives from a man younger than 35 with COVID-19, enrolled during active disease. This chain joins TRBV6-2 or TRBV6-3 and TRBJ2-7; 9 bases agree with TRBD2. Sequences were obtained from peripheral blood. CDR3 coding DNA: TGTGCCAGCAGTTACGACTTCGGCGGGAGGGCCTACGAGCAGTACTTC. It encodes CASSYDFGGRAYEQYF.